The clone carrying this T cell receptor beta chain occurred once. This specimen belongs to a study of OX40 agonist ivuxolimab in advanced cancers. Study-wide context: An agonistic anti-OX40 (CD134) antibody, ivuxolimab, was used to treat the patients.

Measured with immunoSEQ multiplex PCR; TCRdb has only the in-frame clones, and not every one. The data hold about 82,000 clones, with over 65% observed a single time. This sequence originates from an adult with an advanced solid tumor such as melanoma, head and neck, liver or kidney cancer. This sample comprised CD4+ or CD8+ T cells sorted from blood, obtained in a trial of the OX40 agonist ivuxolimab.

The CDR3 bases are TGTGCCAGCAGCAAGGGACTCTCTGGAAACACCATATATTTT. This translates into CASSKGLSGNTIYF. The chain links TRBV7-8 to TRBJ1-3; tentatively, D is TRBD1 (5 bases). This CDR3 comprises 14 residues. V lost 5 bases and J lost 0, with 8 bases in between. Germline assignment: CDR1 SGHVS and CDR2 FQNEAQ.